This T cell receptor beta chain was obtained from a study of graft-versus-host responses after intestinal transplantation. About the research overall: Recipients underwent multivisceral, liver-intestinal, or isolated intestinal transplants. The recipients all started with anti-thymocyte globulin induction and then took tacrolimus and steroids for 3 to 4 years. Study-level points and caveats: GvH clones surfaced in recipient marrow, some emerging earlier in ileum or blood. Allografts from individuals with graft-donor T cell macrochimerism displayed high graft-versus-host to host-versus-graft clonal ratios.

Sequenced by immunoSEQ multiplex PCR; TCRdb stores in-frame clones only, minus some. The table records around 67,000 clones, about 80% of them present only once. Trimming cost V 5 bases and J 7 bases, with 15 bases left between them. This CDR3 region has 14 residues. Per germline, CDR1 MDHEN and CDR2 SYDVKM. Remarks on this clone: The antigen is unknown.

This rearrangement joins TRBV28 to TRBJ2-1, with D possibly being TRBD1 (6 bases). Sequencing was performed on unstimulated CD4+ T cells sorted from spleen or lymph node cells, taken before transplant. The receptor was isolated from a human donor who was the organ donor for an intestinal transplant. The CDR3 loop is CASSPQTGKNEQFF. The CDR3 DNA reads TGTGCCAGCAGTCCCCAAACAGGGAAGAATGAGCAGTTCTTC.